The clone carrying this T cell receptor beta chain was counted between two and nine times. Its specificity is unknown. The authors ran a second PCR of roughly 6 to 12 cycles using a sample-barcoded 5' primer and a J-beta primer mix. TCRdb called the 5' RACE reads again in MiXCR, with one record for every CDR3 protein. The sample yields some 1.5 million distinct CDR3 sequences, about 30% seen once. This entry belongs to a study of blood T cells in healthy people across ages. In germline, CDR1 is MNHEY, CDR2 SMNVEV (reference sequence). This CDR3 is 14 amino acids long. J was trimmed by 5 bases and V by 10 bases; bases with no gene match: 11. Whole-study findings and limits: From one million sequenced T cells, diversity estimates were lower bounds.

This receptor was taken from a woman aged 30 to 39 in good health. Sequencing was done on a sample of blood. This chain links TRBV27 with TRBJ1-1, with 9 bases lining up with TRBD1. The CDR3, as DNA: TGTGCCATCTGGGGACGGGACAGGGAGACTGAAGCTTTCTTT. This translates into CAIWGRDRETEAFF.